This entry lists 24 T cell receptor beta chains sequenced from one sample in a study of blood T cell repertoires in COVID-19. This table comes from immunoSEQ multiplex PCR, and its TCRdb copy is limited to in-frame clones, with some not included. Of about 160,000 clones detected, roughly 80% appear once; the ten largest clones hold over 2%. The sample taken for sequencing was peripheral blood. The receptor source for this set is a man in his sixties or seventies with acute or convalescent COVID-19.

Comment on this clone: Within the sample, other DNA sequences also encode this same CDR3. The rearrangement uses TRBV28 and TRBJ1-2, with unresolved D. Germline-derived CDR1 and CDR2 are MDHEN and SYDVKM. CDR3 length: 10 residues. V was shortened by 4 bases and J by 7 bases, with 4 bases between the two germline ends. CDR3 DNA: TGTGCCAGCAGTTCGGGTGGCTACACCTTC. This translates into CASSSGGYTF.

V gene TRBV18 combines with J gene TRBJ1-2, with no clear D. Germline CDR1 reads KGHSH; CDR2 reads LQKENI. Deletions cut 3 bases from V and 4 bases from J, with 15 bases between. The CDR3 runs to 15 residues. CDR3 coding DNA: TGTGCCAGCTCACCGGTTGGCGGAAGACGCTATGGCTACACCTTC. It is translated as CASSPVGGRRYGYTF.

The rearrangement joins TRBV11-2 to TRBJ1-2; TRBD1 matches at 8 bases. The CDR3 contains 15 residues. Germline CDR1 SGHAT, CDR2 FQNNGV. V dropped 5 bases and J dropped 0; count of bases not matched to a gene: 5. The CDR3 coding sequence is TGTGCCAGCAGCCAGGGGGCGGGACCTAACTATGGCTACACCTTC. This translates into CASSQGAGPNYGYTF. The variable domain in full, completed from reference TRBV11-2 and TRBJ1-2, reads EAGVAQSPRYKIIEKRQSVAFWCNPISGHATLYWYQQILGQGPKLLIQFQNNGVVDDSQLPKDRFSAERLKGVDSTLKIQPAKLEDSAVYLCASSQGAGPNYGYTFGSGTRLTVV.

The V gene is TRBV6-5, the J gene TRBJ1-3; 7 positions agree with TRBD1. Germline CDR1 is MNHEY and CDR2 is SVGAGI. Unmatched junction bases numbered 5, after V lost 3 bases and J lost 0 bases. This CDR3 comprises 16 residues. CDR3 in DNA: TGTGCCAGCAGTTATGGAGGGACAGACTCTGGAAACACCATATATTTT. Residues: CASSYGGTDSGNTIYF.

The chain links TRBV23-1 to TRBJ2-7, with 11 bases matching TRBD1. TRBV23-1 is an open reading frame whose function is uncertain. Trimming cost V 9 bases and J 2 bases; bases outside gene matches: 15. There are 17 residues in the CDR3. CDR3 in DNA: TGCGCCAGGGGCTGGCCGAAACCGGGACAGGGGGCCTACGAGCAGTACTTC. This encodes CARGWPKPGQGAYEQYF.

The V gene is TRBV11-2, the J gene TRBJ2-1; D is unresolved. Trimming removed 0 bases at V and 0 bases at J, with 6 bases between. CDR1 is SGHAT, CDR2 FQNNGV, per germline. This CDR3 has 15 residues. DNA of the CDR3: TGTGCCAGCAGCTTAGATCCCAGCTCCTACAATGAGCAGTTCTTC. Protein: CASSLDPSSYNEQFF.

The rearrangement links TRBV18 to TRBJ1-5; no definite D call. CDR1 and CDR2 from the germline V gene are KGHSH and LQKENI. Trimming cost V 5 bases and J 5 bases, with 16 bases left between them. The CDR3 runs to 15 residues. The CDR3 coding sequence is TGTGCCAGCTCAACCCGGGGTAGCCCTGATCAGCCCCAGCATTTT. This encodes CASSTRGSPDQPQHF.

The CDR3: CASSDPGSSYNEQFF. The CDR3 region has the DNA TGTGCCAGCAGTGATCCGGGGTCCTCCTACAATGAGCAGTTCTTC. This rearrangement joins TRBV28 to TRBJ2-1, with D tentatively TRBD2 (5 bases). Between the trimmed V and J ends, which lost 5 bases and 0 bases, there was a span of 11 bases. The CDR3 covers 15 residues. Germline values: CDR1 MDHEN, CDR2 SYDVKM.

This chain joins TRBV12-2 and TRBJ1-5; the table's D call, TRBD1, has no DNA check behind it. TRBV12-2 is tagged as a pseudogene. CDR3 length: 15 residues. The CDR3 sequence is CASRSGQGPNQPQHF. In nucleotides, the CDR3 is TGTGCAAGTCGCTCGGGACAGGGGCCCAATCAGCCCCAGCATTTT.

V gene TRBV6-5 combines with J gene TRBJ1-3; the match to TRBD1 covers 8 bases. The CDR3 is 14 residues long. Per germline, CDR1 MNHEY and CDR2 SVGAGI. Trimming took 6 bases from V and 4 from J; bases not matched to a gene: 5. CDR3 amino acids: CASSATGEGNTIYF. In DNA, the CDR3 is TGTGCCAGCAGCGCGACAGGGGAAGGAAACACCATATATTTT.

The V gene is TRBV7-9, the J gene TRBJ1-2; D not resolved. CDR1 is SEHNR and CDR2 is FQNEAQ in the germline V gene (reference sequence). The CDR3 has 14 residues. V gave up 0 bases and J gave up 0 bases, with 5 bases separating them. Here the CDR3 reads CASSLAQANYGYTF. CDR3 DNA sequence: TGTGCCAGCAGCTTAGCCCAGGCTAACTATGGCTACACCTTC.

V is TRBV19 and J is TRBJ2-5; D is possibly TRBD1 (5 bases). The length of the CDR3 is 14 residues. V was cut by 2 bases and J by 1 base, with 8 bases left in between. CDR1 is LNHDA and CDR2 is SQIVND in the germline V gene (reference sequence). The CDR3 loop reads CASSIKRGQETQYF. The CDR3 region has the DNA TGTGCCAGTAGTATAAAAAGGGGCCAAGAGACCCAGTACTTC. Looking up the rest from reference TRBV19 and TRBJ2-5 gives the full variable domain: DGGITQSPKYLFRKEGQNVTLSCEQNLNHDAMYWYRQDPGQGLRLIYYSQIVNDFQKGDIAEGYSVSREKKESFPLTVTSAQKNPTAFYLCASSIKRGQETQYFGPGTRLLVL.

The J gene is TRBJ2-2, the V gene TRBV24-1; D not resolved. Germline V gives CDR1 KGHDR, CDR2 SFDVKD. The V and J ends lost 6 bases and 1 base respectively, with 8 bases between them. The CDR3 extends over 14 amino acids. The CDR3, as DNA: TGTGCCACCAGTCCGGGTATGAACACCGGGGAGCTGTTTTTT. Protein product: CATSPGMNTGELFF.

Only one count was recorded for this clone. The chain uses TRBV6-5 and TRBJ2-1; D gene ambiguous. Germline V gene lookup returns CDR1 MNHEY and CDR2 SVGAGI. Trimming took off 6 bases at V and 2 bases at J, with 11 bases between the two ends. This CDR3 comprises 14 residues. The CDR3, as DNA: TGTGCCAGCAGCCGAGACTTTACCTACAATGAGCAGTTCTTC. Protein: CASSRDFTYNEQFF.

V gene TRBV5-4 combines with J gene TRBJ1-5; D is possibly TRBD1 (6 bases). V lost 4 bases and J lost 1, with 18 bases in between. Germline-derived CDR1 and CDR2 are SGHNT and YYREEE (reference sequence). This CDR3 has 17 residues. CDR3 in amino acids: CASSLNGGGGSNQPQHF. CDR3 sequence (DNA): TGTGCCAGCAGCCTTAACGGCGGGGGCGGAAGCAATCAGCCCCAGCATTTT.

This clone was seen more than once but under ten times. The chain is built from TRBV28 and TRBJ1-4; 11 bases fit TRBD1. Germline values: CDR1 MDHEN, CDR2 SYDVKM. CDR3 length: 17 amino acids. With 5 bases clipped from V and 4 bases from J, the junction kept 9 bases outside the gene matches. The chain's CDR3 is CASSPPGQGVSNEKLFF. CDR3 sequence (DNA): TGTGCCAGCAGTCCGCCGGGACAGGGGGTCAGTAATGAAAAACTGTTTTTT.

The V call is TRBV3-1 (or the pseudogene TRBV3-2), the J call TRBJ1-5; D is uncertain. CDR3 length: 14 residues. Germline values: CDR1 LGHDT, CDR2 YNNKEL (reference sequence). The ends were cut back, 1 base at V and 0 bases at J, with 4 bases in the middle. The CDR3 protein is CASSQAYSNQPQHF. In DNA form, the CDR3 reads TGTGCCAGCAGCCAAGCCTATAGCAATCAGCCCCAGCATTTT.

A remark on this clone: One end of the junction is discordant with germline, which a read error may explain. The chain links TRBV6-5 to TRBJ1-1; D is undetermined. The CDR3 runs to 13 residues. Germline V gene data show CDR1 as MNHEY and CDR2 as SVGAGI. CDR3 nucleotide sequence: TGTGCCGGCAGGACTATGGTGAACACTGAAGCTTTCTTT. Translated, it gives CAGRTMVNTEAFF.

The V gene is TRBV7-2, the J gene TRBJ2-7, with D possibly being TRBD2 (6 bases). Trimming removed 4 bases from V and 0 bases from J, with 13 bases in between. The germline V gene encodes CDR1 SGHTA and CDR2 FQGNSA. CDR3 size: 15 residues. The CDR3 DNA follows: TGTGCCAGCAGCTCGAGGGGAGGTCCCTCCTACGAGCAGTACTTC. Protein product: CASSSRGGPSYEQYF.

The chain uses TRBV24-1 and TRBJ1-2, with unresolved D. This CDR3 spans 13 amino acids. V lost 2 bases to trimming and J lost 8 bases, with 11 bases between them. The V gene's germline CDR1 is KGHDR and CDR2 SFDVKD. DNA of the CDR3: TGTGCCACCAGTGATTCCCTGGTGGGCGGCTACACCTTC. Amino acid sequence: CATSDSLVGGYTF.

This chain connects TRBV11-2 to TRBJ2-7; 8 nucleotides agree with TRBD2. The CDR3 spans 13 residues. CDR1 SGHAT and CDR2 FQNNGV come from the germline V gene. V trimming: 3 bases; J trimming: 5 bases; junction bases outside the gene matches: 3. In DNA form, the CDR3 reads TGTGCCAGCAGCTTCAGCGGGAGAGACGAGCAGTACTTC. The encoded protein is CASSFSGRDEQYF.

This clone turned up a few times. The chain joins TRBV6-5 to TRBJ2-7, with 7 bases identical to TRBD1. Germline CDR1 reads MNHEY; CDR2 reads SVGAGI. J was trimmed by 0 bases and V by 0 bases; bases with no gene match: 2. The CDR3 runs 15 residues. In nucleotides, the CDR3 is TGTGCCAGCAGTTACTCAGGGGGCAGCTCCTACGAGCAGTACTTC. Encoded protein: CASSYSGGSSYEQYF.

This clone has just one count. J is TRBJ1-5 and V is TRBV6-1; D is unresolved. CDR1 is MNHNS, CDR2 SASEGT, per germline. This CDR3 is 15 amino acids long. V lost 0 bases to trimming and J lost 6 bases, with 12 bases between them. The CDR3 nucleotides are TGTGCCAGCAGTGAAGCGGCCAGAGGTGGTCAGCCCCAGCATTTT. It specifies CASSEAARGGQPQHF.

J is TRBJ1-6 and V is TRBV25-1, with 7 bases that match TRBD1. The CDR3 sequence is 14 residues long. Trimming took 5 bases from V and 9 from J; bases not matched to a gene: 7. Germline CDR1 and CDR2: MGHDK and SYGVNS. CDR3 amino acids: CASSRQGRSSPLHF. CDR3 in DNA: TGTGCCAGCAGTAGACAGGGAAGGAGTTCACCCCTCCACTTT.